A selection of T cell receptor beta chains follows, all from one sample in a study of tumor-infiltrating lymphocytes in primary liver carcinoma. MiXCR was run by TCRdb on the multiplex PCR reads, yielding one entry per CDR3 protein. Of over 100,000 distinct CDR3 sequences in the sample, about two thirds were seen once. The sequenced sample was tumor-adjacent normal liver tissue. These receptors came from an older woman with primary liver carcinoma and hepatitis B virus infection. Both conserved end residues are part of each CDR3. A D gene is named only where the DNA matches it firmly. Only part of the rows carry a size: once, few, many, or a class if the clone is expanded.

>many|TRBV4-1|TRBJ2-3|TRBD2
CASGLGLAGTDTQYF
TGCGCCAGCGGATTGGGGCTAGCGGGCACAGATACGCAGTATTTT
>many|TRBV30|TRBJ1-2|.
CAWSMGNYGYTF
TGTGCCTGGAGTATGGGTAACTATGGCTACACCTTC
>.|TRBV5-6|TRBJ1-5|TRBD1
CTSSLAGTGDIRPQHF
TGTACCAGCAGCTTGGCCGGGACAGGGGACATTCGGCCCCAGCATTTT
>many|TRBV5-1|TRBJ1-4|TRBD1
CASSFGNRDRGLTNEKLFF
TGCGCCAGCAGCTTTGGGAACCGGGACAGGGGGCTTACTAATGAAAAACTGTTTTTT
>many|TRBV7-9|TRBJ2-5|.
CASSWRTAYQETQYF
TGTGCCAGCAGCTGGCGGACGGCGTACCAAGAGACCCAGTACTTC
>.|TRBV29-1|TRBJ2-7|.
CSVGQTEPYEQYF
TGCAGCGTTGGCCAGACAGAGCCCTACGAGCAGTACTTC
>.|TRBV10-2|TRBJ1-3|.
CASSPAMGGSGNTIYF
TGCGCCAGCAGCCCTGCCATGGGGGGATCTGGAAACACCATATATTTT
>.|TRBV6-1|TRBJ1-4|.
CASAPLGEKRFF
TGTGCCAGCGCCCCTCTGGGTGAAAAACGGTTTTTT
>.|TRBV5-1|TRBJ2-1|.
CASSLGRVSYNEEFF
TGCGCCAGCAGCTTAGGGCGAGTATCGTACAATGAGGAGTTCTTC
>.|TRBV7-9|TRBJ2-3|.
CASSRTVTEGVTDTQYF
TGTGCCAGCAGCAGGACCGTGACAGAGGGGGTTACAGATACGCAGTATTTT
>few|TRBV20-1|TRBJ2-1|TRBD2
CSARNPSLAGPTLRYNEQFF
TGCAGTGCTAGAAACCCCTCCCTAGCGGGACCTACCTTACGGTACAATGAGCAGTTCTTC
>.|TRBV11-2|TRBJ2-7|.
CASSKGGTTNYEQYF
TGTGCCAGCAGCAAAGGAGGGACCACTAACTACGAGCAGTACTTC
>once|TRBV11-2|TRBJ1-1|.
CASSPTWCGGKGTEALF
TGTGCCAGCAGCCCGACATGGTGTGGGGGTAAAGGCACTGAAGCCCTCTTT
>.|TRBV28|TRBJ2-7|.
CASRKAPVTEQYF
TGTGCCAGCAGAAAAGCCCCAGTGACCGAGCAGTACTTC